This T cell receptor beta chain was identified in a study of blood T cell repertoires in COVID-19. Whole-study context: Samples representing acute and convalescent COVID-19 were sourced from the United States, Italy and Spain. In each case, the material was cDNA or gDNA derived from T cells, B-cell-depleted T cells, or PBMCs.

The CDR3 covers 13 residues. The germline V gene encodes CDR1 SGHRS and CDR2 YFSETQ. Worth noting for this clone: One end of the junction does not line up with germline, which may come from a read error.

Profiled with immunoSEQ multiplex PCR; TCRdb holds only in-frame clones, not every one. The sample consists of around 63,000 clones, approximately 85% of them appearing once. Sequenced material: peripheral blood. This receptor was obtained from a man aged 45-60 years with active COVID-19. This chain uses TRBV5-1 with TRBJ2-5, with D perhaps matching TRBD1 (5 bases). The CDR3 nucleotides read TGCGCCAGCAGTTCCAGGGCCCAAGGGACCCAGTACTTC. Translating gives CASSSRAQGTQYF.